A single sample is the source of the 7 T cell receptor beta chains below, sequenced in a study of monozygotic twins with inflammatory bowel disease. TCRdb re-analyzed the 5' RACE reads; it lists each CDR3 protein once, without DNA. This listing includes about 450,000 distinct CDR3 sequences. The sample taken for sequencing was blood. Receptors originate from a human donor with ulcerative colitis or Crohn's disease, or a healthy co-twin of an affected twin (not recorded which).

This rearrangement joins TRBV12-3 or TRBV12-4 to TRBJ1-1. The CDR3 sequence is 13 residues long. The CDR3 is CASSFERYTEAFF.

This chain connects TRBV11-2 to TRBJ2-1; TCRdb's D call of TRBD1 is untestable without DNA. Germline loops: CDR1 SGHAT, CDR2 FQNNGV. The CDR3 is 14 amino acids. This chain's CDR3 is CASSLGHPEDEQFF.

The rearrangement uses TRBV28 and TRBJ1-5. The CDR3 runs 14 residues. Per germline, CDR1 MDHEN and CDR2 SYDVKM. The CDR3 loop reads CASIYWGGNQPQHF.

This CDR3 is CASSPMGPGDTQYF. This rearrangement joins TRBV14 to TRBJ2-3; checking the TCRdb D call of TRBD2 is not possible without DNA. The CDR3 contains 14 residues. CDR1 and CDR2 (germline): SGHDN, FVKESK.

The rearrangement uses TRBV13 and TRBJ2-7. Germline CDR1 and CDR2: PRHDT and FYEKMQ (reference sequence). The CDR3 has 14 amino acids. CDR3 sequence: CASSSSASSYEQYF.

The V call is TRBV27, the J call TRBJ2-7; the D call of TRBD1 rests on TCRdb alone, since no DNA is present to check it. Germline V gene data show CDR1 as MNHEY and CDR2 as SMNVEV (reference sequence). The CDR3 loop spans 14 amino acids. CDR3 amino acids: CASSPRRDAYEQYF.

This sequence joins TRBV30 and TRBJ2-5; lacking DNA, the TRBD1 call made by TCRdb goes unchecked. CDR1 and CDR2 (germline): GTSNPN, SVGIG (reference sequence). This CDR3 has 11 amino acids. CDR3 amino acids: CASNGGSTQYF. The variable domain in full, completed from reference TRBV30 and TRBJ2-5, reads SQTIHQWPATLVQPVGSPLSLECTVEGTSNPNLYWYRQAAGRGLQLLFYSVGIGQISSEVPQNLSASRPQDRQFILSSKKLLLSDSGFYLCASNGGSTQYFGPGTRLLVL.